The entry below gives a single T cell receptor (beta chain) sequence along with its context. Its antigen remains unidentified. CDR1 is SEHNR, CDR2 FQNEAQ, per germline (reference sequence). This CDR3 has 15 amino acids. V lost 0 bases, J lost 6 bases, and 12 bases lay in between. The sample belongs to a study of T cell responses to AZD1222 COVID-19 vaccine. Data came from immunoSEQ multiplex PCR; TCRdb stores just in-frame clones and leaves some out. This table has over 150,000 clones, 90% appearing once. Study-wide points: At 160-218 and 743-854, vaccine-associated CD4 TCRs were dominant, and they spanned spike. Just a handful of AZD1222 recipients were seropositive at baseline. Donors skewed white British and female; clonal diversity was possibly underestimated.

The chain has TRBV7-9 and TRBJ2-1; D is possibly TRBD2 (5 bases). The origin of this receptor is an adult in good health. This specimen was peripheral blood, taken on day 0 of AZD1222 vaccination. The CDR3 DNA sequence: TGTGCCAGCAGCTTAGCAGGGAGTAAGATCAATGAGCAGTTCTTC. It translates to CASSLAGSKINEQFF.